These T cell receptor beta chains were read from a single sample in a study of blood T cell repertoires in COVID-19. Measured with immunoSEQ multiplex PCR; TCRdb has only the in-frame clones, and not every one. This table has 250,000 to 300,000 clones, about 90% appearing once. Sequenced material: PBMCs or T cells enriched from blood (not recorded which). These TCRs come from a human donor in a cohort exposed to, infected with or recovered from COVID-19 (not recorded which). The donor label of this sample is uncertain. CDR3s include the opening cysteine and the closing phenylalanine or tryptophan. D genes are given only for firm matches. Only some rows state a clone size, as once, few, many or a class for expanded clones.

>TRBJ1-5|once|TRBD1|TRBV30
TGTGCCTGGAGTTTCCCGGACAGGGTCAATCAGCCCCAGCATTTT
CAWSFPDRVNQPQHF
>TRBJ1-2|NA|TRBD1|TRBV5-4
TGTGCCAGCAGCGCAGGGGGCGGCTATGGCTACACCTTC
CASSAGGGYGYTF
>TRBJ2-1|NA|TRBD1|TRBV7-3
TGTGCCAGCAGCCCGGGACAGGGACCTTCCTATGAGCAGTTCTTC
CASSPGQGPSYEQFF
>TRBJ2-3|NA|NA|TRBV28
TGTGCCAGCAACACCGGGGGCACAGATACGCAGTATTTT
CASNTGGTDTQYF
>TRBJ2-3|NA|NA|TRBV7-9
TGTGCCAGCAGCTCCCTCCAAGGGAGGACGGCGAGCCTCGCGCAGTATTTT
CASSSLQGRTASLAQYF
>TRBJ1-4|NA|TRBD1|TRBV5-4
TGTGCCAGCAGCACGGGGACAGGAATTAATGAAAAACTGTTTTTT
CASSTGTGINEKLFF
>TRBJ1-4|NA|TRBD1|TRBV28
TGTGCCAGCAGCCCGCCGGGACAGGGAGGAGAAAAACTGTTTTTT
CASSPPGQGGEKLFF
>TRBJ2-7|NA|TRBD1|TRBV7-9
TGTGCCAGCAGCGACAGGGGCTACGAGCAGTACTTC
CASSDRGYEQYF
>TRBJ1-3|NA|NA|TRBV3-1/TRBV3-2
TGTGCCAGCAGCCAAGACAGTTACACCATATATTTT
CASSQDSYTIYF
>TRBJ1-2|few|TRBD1|TRBV29-1
TGCAGCGTTGTCCGAGACAGGGACCCTAACTATGGCTACACCTTC
CSVVRDRDPNYGYTF
>TRBJ1-5|NA|TRBD1|TRBV5-8
TGTGCCAGCAGCTTGTTCGCGGGACAGTTCAATCAGCCCCAGCATTTT
CASSLFAGQFNQPQHF
>TRBJ2-2|NA|TRBD2|TRBV10-3
TGTGCCATGGGGGGCCTAGCGGGACCTCCGAACACCGGGGAGCTGTTTTTT
CAMGGLAGPPNTGELFF
>TRBJ1-5|few|NA|TRBV21-1
TGTGCCAGCAGCATCAGGGTGGGGCAGCCCCAGCATTTT
CASSIRVGQPQHF
>TRBJ2-5|once|NA|TRBV30
TGTGCCTGGAGTAATTCGGAGACCCAGTACTTC
CAWSNSETQYF
>TRBJ2-1|NA|TRBD2|TRBV4-2
TGTGCCAGCAGCCAAGAAGGACTAGCGGGGCCATCCGGGGAGCAGTTCTTC
CASSQEGLAGPSGEQFF
>TRBJ1-4|NA|NA|TRBV11-2
TGTGCCAGCAGCCGGCAGGCCCTTAATGAAAAACTGTTTTTT
CASSRQALNEKLFF
>TRBJ1-2|NA|NA|TRBV12-3/TRBV12-4
TGTGCCAGCAGTTATACAGGCCTTGGCTACACCTTC
CASSYTGLGYTF
>TRBJ1-6|NA|TRBD1|TRBV27
TGTGCCGCCGGGGACAGTCCCCTCCACTTT
CAAGDSPLHF
>TRBJ1-1|NA|TRBD1|TRBV3-1/TRBV3-2
TGTGCCAGCAGTGACAGGGTGGTGGCTTTCTTT
CASSDRVVAFF
>TRBJ2-1|NA|TRBD1|TRBV7-9
TGTGCCAGCAGCCTAGGACAGGGGGCCCACAATGAGCAGTTCTTC
CASSLGQGAHNEQFF
>TRBJ1-5|NA|TRBD1|TRBV14
TGTGCCAGCAGCCAAGGGGACAGGGGACACTATAGCAATCAGCCCCAGCATTTT
CASSQGDRGHYSNQPQHF
>TRBJ2-1|NA|NA|TRBV30
TGTGCCTGGAGTTTCCAGAATGAGCAGTTCTTC
CAWSFQNEQFF
>TRBJ2-5|NA|TRBD2|TRBV19
TGTGCCAGTAGTATCCCAGCGGGGGGTCGAGAGACCCAGTACTTC
CASSIPAGGRETQYF
>TRBJ2-1|NA|TRBD2|TRBV30
TGTGCCTGGAGTGTATCGGCTAGCGGGTTGACTGAGCAGTTCTTC
CAWSVSASGLTEQFF
>TRBJ1-4|NA|NA|TRBV11-2
TGTGCCAGCAGCCGGATCGGGACTTCTAATGAAAAACTGTTTTTT
CASSRIGTSNEKLFF
>TRBJ1-6|NA|NA|TRBV12-5
TGTGCTAGTGGTTTGGTACTAAGTGCCTCTAATTCACCCCTCCACTTT
CASGLVLSASNSPLHF
>TRBJ2-5|NA|TRBD1|TRBV24-1
TGTGCCACCAGTAGGACAGGGCAAGAGACCCAGTACTTC
CATSRTGQETQYF
>TRBJ1-2|NA|NA|TRBV19
TGTGCCAGCTGGGGCCCCAGGGAAAAGATGAACTATGGCTACACCTTC
CASWGPREKMNYGYTF
>TRBJ2-7|NA|TRBD2|TRBV4-2
TGTGCCAGCAGCCAAGTGGCGGGGGGGCGTTACGAGCAGTACTTC
CASSQVAGGRYEQYF
>TRBJ2-7|NA|TRBD1|TRBV5-5
TGTGCCAGCAGCACTGGACAGGGGAGGAACGAGCAGTACTTC
CASSTGQGRNEQYF
>TRBJ1-2|once|TRBD1|TRBV29-1
TGCAGCGTTGAAAAAAGGACAGGCTACTATGGCTACACCTTC
CSVEKRTGYYGYTF
>TRBJ2-1|NA|NA|TRBV2
TGTGCCAGCAGGGGCACAGGGCCTCCCTCCTACAATGAGCAGTTCTTC
CASRGTGPPSYNEQFF
>TRBJ2-7|NA|TRBD1|TRBV9
TGTGCCAGCAGCGCCATTGACAGGGCTAGGGACGAGCAGTACTTC
CASSAIDRARDEQYF
>TRBJ2-3|NA|NA|TRBV5-1
TGCGCCAGCAGCTCCCCGGGACAAACCACAGATACGCAGTATTTT
CASSSPGQTTDTQYF
>TRBJ1-4|NA|NA|TRBV11-2
TGTGCCAGCAGCTTCCCGACGAACAGGGCCGGTAATGAAAAACTGTTTTTT
CASSFPTNRAGNEKLFF
>TRBJ2-3|NA|NA|TRBV5-6
TGTGCCAGCAGCTTGGTCCCGACAGACTCGGATACGCAGTATTTT
CASSLVPTDSDTQYF
>TRBJ1-2|NA|NA|TRBV30
TGTGCCTGGAGAGGCCAAGGAGGAGGCGCATCCAACTATGGCTACACCTTC
CAWRGQGGGASNYGYTF
>TRBJ2-7|NA|NA|TRBV18
TGTGCCAGCTCACCCGGACAGTCCTACGAGCAGTACTTC
CASSPGQSYEQYF
>TRBJ2-5|NA|TRBD1|TRBV18
TGTGCCAGCTCACCACCGGGACAGGGCTCGGAGACCCAGTACTTC
CASSPPGQGSETQYF
>TRBJ2-2|NA|NA|TRBV4-2
TGTGCCAGCAGCCACTCGACTAGGTCGGACGGTACCGGGGAGCTGTTTTTT
CASSHSTRSDGTGELFF
>TRBJ1-2|NA|NA|TRBV19
TGTGCCAGTAGTATCCTTCCGGCGGTAGATGGCTACACCTTC
CASSILPAVDGYTF
>TRBJ2-7|NA|NA|TRBV25-1
TGTGCCAGCAGTGATGTCCAGGGCTACGAGCAGTACTTC
CASSDVQGYEQYF
>TRBJ1-6|NA|TRBD1|TRBV2
TGTGCCAGCACCCCGGGACAGGGGGATTCACCCCTCCACTTT
CASTPGQGDSPLHF
>TRBJ1-2|NA|NA|TRBV12-3/TRBV12-4
TGTGCCAGCAGTTTAGGCAGGGTCGATGGCTACACCTTC
CASSLGRVDGYTF
>TRBJ1-2|NA|TRBD1|TRBV6-5
TGTGCCAGCAGCCGGGACAGGGGGAGCTATGGCTACACCTTC
CASSRDRGSYGYTF
>TRBJ2-2|NA|NA|TRBV5-1
TGCGCCAGCAGCATGGGACACACGAACACCGGGGAGCTGTTTTTT
CASSMGHTNTGELFF
>TRBJ2-5|NA|TRBD2|TRBV4-1
TGCGCCAGCAGCCAAGGTACCGGGACTAACCAAGAGACCCAGTACTTC
CASSQGTGTNQETQYF
>TRBJ2-5|NA|TRBD1|TRBV27
TGTGCCAGCAGTTTAATGGGACAGGGGTGGGAGACCCAGTACTTC
CASSLMGQGWETQYF
>TRBJ1-5|NA|NA|TRBV6-5
TGTGCCAGCTCATCTGGGAGGGTCTACAATCAGCCCCAGCATTTT
CASSSGRVYNQPQHF
>TRBJ1-6|NA|TRBD1|TRBV18
TGTGCCAGCTCAGCCAGACAGGGGGAGAGGCCCCTCCACTTT
CASSARQGERPLHF
>TRBJ1-1|NA|NA|TRBV6-5
TGTGCCAGCAGTAATCGGGGGGCTGAAGCTTTCTTT
CASSNRGAEAFF
>TRBJ2-5|NA|NA|TRBV7-9
TGTGCCAGCAGCCAACAGGGGAGGCAAGAGACCCAGTACTTC
CASSQQGRQETQYF
>TRBJ1-2|NA|NA|TRBV6-5
TGTGCCAGCAGGGTCGCGGGGGGCTACACCTTC
CASRVAGGYTF
>TRBJ1-1|NA|NA|TRBV14
TGTGCCAGCAGCCAAGCTGGAGGGATGGGGAACACTGAAGCTTTCTTT
CASSQAGGMGNTEAFF
>TRBJ2-6|NA|NA|TRBV6-5
TGTGCCAGCAGTTACTCTTTGCTAGGGGCCAACGTCCTGACTTTC
CASSYSLLGANVLTF
>TRBJ1-1|NA|NA|TRBV6-5
TGTGCCAGCAGTCCCGGCCGCTCGGGGAACACTGAAGCTTTCTTT
CASSPGRSGNTEAFF
>TRBJ2-2|NA|NA|TRBV27
TGTGCCAGCAGTTTCGGCAGGGCCCCCGGGGAGCTGTTTTTT
CASSFGRAPGELFF